These T cell receptor beta chains were read from a single sample in a study of cytomegalovirus exposure and HLA in healthy donors. Repertoires were generated with immunoSEQ multiplex PCR, while TCRdb's copy carries only in-frame clones and drops some. The sample has fewer than 250,000 clones; over 60% are singletons. Sequenced input: PBMCs. Receptors were obtained from a woman in her forties in good health and CMV-seronegative. CDR3s include the opening cysteine and the closing phenylalanine or tryptophan. The order of the fields is CDR3 DNA, CDR3 protein, clone size, J gene, V gene, D gene. D genes are given only for firm matches. For some rows the clone size is stated as once, few or many, or as a class when expanded; others skip it.

TGTGCCTGGAGTGTGCCGACTAGGGGCTCCTACAATGAGCAGTTCTTC,CAWSVPTRGSYNEQFF,-,TRBJ2-1,TRBV30,-
TGTGCTAGTGGTTTCTTGAGCTCCAATGAGCAGTTCTTC,CASGFLSSNEQFF,-,TRBJ2-1,TRBV12-5,-
TGTGCCAGCAGCGTAGTGGGACAGGGCTCAGATACGCAGTATTTT,CASSVVGQGSDTQYF,-,TRBJ2-3,TRBV9,TRBD1
TGCGCCAGCAGCCCCGACAGCATGAACACTGAAGCTTTCTTT,CASSPDSMNTEAFF,-,TRBJ1-1,TRBV5-1,-
TGTGCCAGCAGTTTATCGCGGAGAACCTATAATTCACCCCTCCACTTT,CASSLSRRTYNSPLHF,-,TRBJ1-6,TRBV27,-
TGTGCCAGCAGCCTAGCCGGACTAGCGGGGGGTTACAATGAGCAGTTCTTC,CASSLAGLAGGYNEQFF,-,TRBJ2-1,TRBV7-6,TRBD2
TGTGCTAGTGCTTTAGGGACAGGGAGACGCGAGCAGTACTTC,CASALGTGRREQYF,-,TRBJ2-7,TRBV12-5,TRBD1
TGTGCCAGCAGCTCCGGGACTAGCGAGTACGAGCAGTACTTC,CASSSGTSEYEQYF,once,TRBJ2-7,TRBV5-4,TRBD2
TGTGCCAGCAGCTTGAACAGGGGGCTTGGAAACACCATATATTTT,CASSLNRGLGNTIYF,-,TRBJ1-3,TRBV11-2,TRBD1
TGTGCCACCCATCAGAGAATACCGGGACTTTGGAACACCGGGGAGCTGTTTTTT,CATHQRIPGLWNTGELFF,-,TRBJ2-2,TRBV19,-
TGTGCCAGCTCACCAGGGGACAGGTTGCACACCGGGGAGCTGTTTTTT,CASSPGDRLHTGELFF,once,TRBJ2-2,TRBV18,TRBD1
TGTGCCATCAGTGTTTCAGAAGCGGCCTATGGCTACACCTTC,CAISVSEAAYGYTF,-,TRBJ1-2,TRBV10-3,-
TGTGCTAGCAGCTTAGGTGTACCGGGACAGGTCATCCCTTCAATCAATGAGCAGTTCTTC,CASSLGVPGQVIPSINEQFF,-,TRBJ2-1,TRBV7-7,TRBD1
TGTGCCAGCAGGTCGGGGAGCGGGAGGAACACCGGGGAGCTGTTTTTT,CASRSGSGRNTGELFF,-,TRBJ2-2,TRBV27,TRBD2
TGTGCCAGCACTCAGACTAGCGGGCTGTACGAGCAGTACTTC,CASTQTSGLYEQYF,-,TRBJ2-7,TRBV6-1,TRBD2
TGTGCCAGCTCACCTGCGGGAAGCAGAAACACAGATACGCAGTATTTT,CASSPAGSRNTDTQYF,few,TRBJ2-3,TRBV18,-
TGTGCCATCAGTGAGTCCCCAGGGAAAGCTTTCTTT,CAISESPGKAFF,-,TRBJ1-1,TRBV10-3,-
TGTGCCAGCACCATGTTGTCTAGCGGGAGGACAGGAGCCTACAATGAGCAGTTCTTC,CASTMLSSGRTGAYNEQFF,-,TRBJ2-1,TRBV5-5,TRBD2
TGTGCCAGCAGTTTAGGGCAGATAAACACTGAAGCTTTCTTT,CASSLGQINTEAFF,-,TRBJ1-1,TRBV28,-
TGTGCCAGCGGCCACGGGGGGCGAGACGCACAGTTCTTC,CASGHGGRDAQFF,-,TRBJ2-1,TRBV5-6,-
TGTGCCAGCAGTGACCCTAGCGTGGGCCTGAAGGATGAGCAGTTCTTC,CASSDPSVGLKDEQFF,-,TRBJ2-1,TRBV2,-
TGTGCCAGCAGCTTGGGGATTAGCGGGAGGCCCACAGATACGCAGTATTTT,CASSLGISGRPTDTQYF,-,TRBJ2-3,TRBV5-6,TRBD2